This T cell receptor (beta chain) originates from a study of cytomegalovirus exposure and HLA in healthy donors. The primer mix had 60 Vbeta and 13 Jbeta primers. Produced via immunoSEQ multiplex PCR; TCRdb's table is partial and in-frame only. The repertoire holds about 150,000 clones, approximately 81% seen once, with 2.3% in the top ten. V was clipped by 2 bases and J by 2 bases, with 13 bases between them. This CDR3 comprises 16 residues. Germline values: CDR1 SGHTA, CDR2 FQGNSA. The J gene is TRBJ2-1, the V gene TRBV7-2, with D maybe TRBD1 (5 bases). The source material was PBMCs. The TCR sequence derives from a woman between 18 and 30 years old in good health and CMV-seronegative. This CDR3 reads CASSLQGAGAYNEQFF. CDR3 coding DNA: TGTGCCAGCAGCTTACAAGGGGCAGGTGCCTACAATGAGCAGTTCTTC.